These 25 T cell receptor beta chains came from one sample sequenced in a study of identical twins. TCRdb processed the 5' RACE reads anew with MiXCR; each CDR3 protein has one entry. Of a few hundred thousand distinct CDR3 sequences listed, 9% to 10% are singletons. The same data also went into a second study, on yellow fever vaccine responses in identical twins.

Sequencing was performed on PBMCs. These TCRs come from a woman aged 18-29 years in good health.

The rearrangement joins TRBV12-3 or TRBV12-4 to TRBJ2-3; D is perhaps TRBD2 (6 bases). V dropped 6 bases and J dropped 3 bases, with 13 bases sitting between them. This CDR3 comprises 14 residues. This chain's CDR3 is CASRPGEKTDTQYF. CDR3 nucleotides: TGTGCCAGCAGACCGGGAGAGAAAACAGATACGCAGTATTTT.

This clonotype has ten or more counts. The chain joins TRBV7-9 to TRBJ1-3, with D possibly TRBD1 on 5 matching bases. V was cut by 5 bases and J by 2 bases, with 10 bases left in between. The germline V gene has CDR1 SEHNR and CDR2 FQNEAQ (reference sequence). The CDR3 spans 14 residues. The CDR3 sequence is CASSRDGPGNTIYF. In DNA, the CDR3 is TGTGCCAGCAGCCGGGACGGACCTGGAAACACCATATATTTT.

In DNA form, the CDR3 reads TGTGCCAGCAGCTTTTTGCTAGCGGGGATCTCTGGGGCCAACGTCCTGACTTTC. Amino acids: CASSFLLAGISGANVLTF. The chain employs TRBV7-9 and TRBJ2-6, with 9 bases that match TRBD2. The CDR3 has 18 residues. Germline trimming cut 3 bases from V and 0 bases from J; bases unmatched to any gene: 6. Germline CDR1 SEHNR, CDR2 FQNEAQ (reference sequence). The full variable domain, completed using reference TRBV7-9 and TRBJ2-6, is DTGVSQNPRHKITKRGQNVTFRCDPISEHNRLYWYRQTLGQGPEFLTYFQNEAQLEKSRLLSDRFSAERPKGSFSTLEIQRTEQGDSAMYLCASSFLLAGISGANVLTFGAGSRLTVL.

On this clonotype itself: A much larger clone differs from this one at a single base, so this may be a read error. This chain connects TRBV9 to TRBJ2-2; D is perhaps TRBD2 (5 bases). Germline CDR1 is SGDLS and CDR2 is YYNGEE. This CDR3 contains 12 residues. DNA for the CDR3: TGTGTCAGCAGCGTAGAGGGCGGGGAGCTGTTTTTT. It is translated as CVSSVEGGELFF. The whole variable domain, remainder taken from reference TRBV9 and TRBJ2-2, is DSGVTQTPKHLITATGQRVTLRCSPRSGDLSVYWYQQSLDQGLQFLIQYYNGEERAKGNILERFSAQQFPDLHSELNLSSLELGDSALYFCVSSVEGGELFFGEGSRLTVL.

This clonotype was observed a handful of times. V and J are TRBV2 and TRBJ1-2; a possible D gene is TRBD1 (6 bases). Trimming removed 3 bases from V and 2 bases from J, with 10 bases in between. Per the germline V gene, CDR1 is SNHLY and CDR2 is FYNNEI. The CDR3 length is 14 residues. The CDR3, as DNA: TGTGCCAGCAGTGACGAGACAGGCAACTATGGCTACACCTTC. Translated: CASSDETGNYGYTF.

The chain couples TRBV4-3 to TRBJ2-1; TRBD1 matches at 8 bases. This CDR3 region has 15 residues. V gave up 0 bases and J gave up 3 bases; unmatched junction bases: 1. Germline values: CDR1 LGHNA, CDR2 YSLEER. The CDR3 protein is CASSQDTGGYNEQFF. The CDR3 nucleotides read TGCGCCAGCAGCCAAGATACAGGGGGCTACAATGAGCAGTTCTTC.

The rearrangement links TRBV2 to TRBJ1-2, with no clear D. The CDR3 length is 14 residues. The V end lost 11 bases, the J end lost 0 bases, and 16 bases lay between the germline ends. Germline V CDR1 and CDR2: SNHLY, FYNNEI. CDR3 DNA: TGTGCCTCTCGGGGATCCGCAGCTAACTATGGCTACACCTTC. Its protein is CASRGSAANYGYTF. Supplemented by reference TRBV2 and TRBJ1-2, the full variable domain reads EPEVTQTPSHQVTQMGQEVILRCVPISNHLYFYWYRQILGQKVEFLVSFYNNEISEKSEIFDDQFSVERPDGSNFTLKIRSTKLEDSAMYFCASRGSAANYGYTFGSGTRLTVV.

CDR3 region: CASSRTGGDTGELFF. The CDR3 nucleotides read TGTGCCAGCAGCAGGACAGGGGGGGACACCGGGGAGCTGTTTTTT. This sequence joins TRBV5-5 and TRBJ2-2, with 10 bases identical to TRBD1. Germline assignment: CDR1 SGHKS and CDR2 YYEKEE (reference sequence). CDR3 length equals 15 residues. The junction had 3 bases not matched to a gene; V was cut back by 4 bases and J by 3 bases.

This clonotype was seen a handful of times. The genes are TRBV5-1 and TRBJ2-7; D is undetermined. V lost 6 bases and J lost 3, with 16 bases in between. Germline V gives CDR1 SGHRS, CDR2 YFSETQ. The CDR3 is made up of 14 amino acids. This chain's CDR3 is CASTQTVGFYEQYF. The CDR3 DNA follows: TGCGCCAGCACTCAGACGGTTGGATTCTACGAGCAGTACTTC. Full variable domain (remainder filled in from reference TRBV5-1 and TRBJ2-7): KAGVTQTPRYLIKTRGQQVTLSCSPISGHRSVSWYQQTPGQGLQFLFEYFSETQRNKGNFPGRFSGRQFSNSRSEMNVSTLELGDSALYLCASTQTVGFYEQYFGPGTRLTVT.

This clonotype was detected ten times or more. This chain connects TRBV10-2 to TRBJ1-1; a possible D gene is TRBD1 (5 bases). In germline, CDR1 is WSHSY, CDR2 SAAADI. The CDR3 loop spans 14 amino acids. The ends were cut back, 0 bases at V and 4 bases at J, with 9 bases in the middle. Here the CDR3 DNA reads TGCGCCAGCAGTGAGTCGACGAGGGGCACTGAAGCTTTCTTT. Translation: CASSESTRGTEAFF.

At least ten counts were recorded for this clonotype. V and J are TRBV29-1 and TRBJ1-6; a weak D match, TRBD1 (5 bases). The V and J ends lost 4 bases and 6 bases respectively, with 10 bases between them. The CDR3 has 13 residues. Germline V gene lookup returns CDR1 SQVTM and CDR2 ANQGSEA. The CDR3 protein is CSVGLTANSPLHF. CDR3 nucleotide sequence: TGCAGCGTTGGATTGACAGCTAATTCACCCCTCCACTTT.

The table lists this clonotype with a few counts. The chain links TRBV6-1 to TRBJ2-5; D may be TRBD1 or TRBD2 (5 bases each). Per the germline V gene, CDR1 is MNHNS and CDR2 is SASEGT. The CDR3 runs to 15 residues. Trimming left V 3 bases short and J 7 bases short, with 18 bases between. Here the CDR3 DNA reads TGTGCCAGCAGTGAGGCTCTCGGGACGCCCAGGACCCAGTACTTC. Translating it yields CASSEALGTPRTQYF.

This sequence joins TRBV20-1 and TRBJ2-1; 11 bases agree with TRBD2. The junction had 12 bases not matched to a gene; V was cut back by 6 bases and J by 8 bases. The CDR3 is made up of 15 amino acids. Germline CDR1 reads DFQATT; CDR2 reads SNEGSKA (reference sequence). CDR3 nucleotide sequence: TGCAGTGCAAAGAATTCTAGCGGGGGGTACGATGAGCAGTTCTTC. It is translated as CSAKNSSGGYDEQFF.

This clonotype was observed many times. The V and J genes are TRBV28 and TRBJ2-5, with 8 bases fitting TRBD1. This CDR3 is built from 15 residues. The germline gives CDR1 MDHEN, CDR2 SYDVKM. V was pared by 5 bases and J by 3 bases, with 8 bases of the junction left unmatched. The CDR3 reads CASSSSGTGKETQYF. For the CDR3, the DNA is TGTGCCAGCAGTAGCTCCGGGACAGGAAAAGAGACCCAGTACTTC.

This clonotype appeared many times. The gene calls are TRBV4-3 and TRBJ2-1; the D gene is possibly TRBD2 (6 bases). The CDR3 loop spans 15 amino acids. V was cut by 3 bases and J by 5 bases, with 14 bases left in between. Germline CDR1 reads LGHNA; CDR2 reads YSLEER. The CDR3 DNA reads TGCGCCAGCAGCCAGGGGGGTCCCACGAACAATGAGCAGTTCTTC. Its protein is CASSQGGPTNNEQFF.

This clonotype was found many times. The rearrangement uses TRBV20-1 and TRBJ2-3, with D uncertain. The length of the CDR3 is 15 residues. Trimming removed 0 bases at V and 0 bases at J, with 10 bases between. The germline V gene encodes CDR1 DFQATT and CDR2 SNEGSKA (reference sequence). The CDR3 DNA reads as TGCAGTGCTAGAGAGGCGGCGTCTAGCACAGATACGCAGTATTTT. Encoded protein: CSAREAASSTDTQYF.

This clonotype came up a few times. The V call is TRBV4-2, the J call TRBJ2-3; D is unclear. The CDR3 spans 14 residues. Per the germline V gene, CDR1 is LGHNA and CDR2 is YNFKEQ. V lost 1 base, J lost 2 bases, and 7 bases lay in between. CDR3 nucleotide sequence: TGTGCCAGCAGCCAAGTTACCAACACAGATACGCAGTATTTT. Translated, it gives CASSQVTNTDTQYF.

The chain has TRBV28 and TRBJ2-1; 8 bases are shared with TRBD2. Trimming took 7 bases from V and 9 from J; bases not matched to a gene: 11. The germline V gene has CDR1 MDHEN and CDR2 SYDVKM. The CDR3 has 14 residues. Written as DNA, the CDR3 is TGTGCCAGCACGGACCGCGGGGGGCGACCTGAGCAGTTCTTC. It specifies CASTDRGGRPEQFF.

This clonotype was found many times. The rearrangement uses TRBV5-5 and TRBJ2-3; D ambiguous. The V gene lost 4 bases and the J gene lost 2 bases, with 11 bases spanning the gap. Germline values: CDR1 SGHKS, CDR2 YYEKEE (reference sequence). The CDR3 is 14 amino acids. For the CDR3, the DNA is TGTGCCAGCAGCCACAGATTCGCCACAGATACGCAGTATTTT. Translated: CASSHRFATDTQYF.

This clonotype was found a few times. This chain joins TRBV7-3 and TRBJ1-1, with 8 bases matching TRBD1. Germline CDR1 and CDR2: SGHTA and FQGTGA. The V and J ends lost 5 bases and 8 bases, in that order; junction bases with no gene match: 7. The CDR3 runs 13 residues. CDR3 residues: CASSVRTGSEAFF. The CDR3 nucleotides are TGTGCCAGCAGCGTAAGGACAGGGTCGGAAGCTTTCTTT.

The CDR3 DNA reads as TGCAGTGCTCCGCCTTGGACTCAATACAATGAGCAGTTCTTC. Its protein product is CSAPPWTQYNEQFF. This chain uses TRBV20-1 with TRBJ2-1, with D possibly matching TRBD2 (5 bases). Per germline, CDR1 DFQATT and CDR2 SNEGSKA (reference sequence). The CDR3 loop spans 14 amino acids. Trimming left V 5 bases short and J 4 bases short, with 15 bases between.

The table lists this clonotype with many counts. The gene calls are TRBV5-1 and TRBJ2-3, with no clear D. Between the trimmed V and J ends, which lost 0 bases and 4 bases, there was a span of 12 bases. CDR3 length: 15 amino acids. Germline V gives CDR1 SGHRS, CDR2 YFSETQ. CDR3 amino acids: CASSLARQSADTQYF. CDR3 DNA: TGCGCCAGCAGCTTGGCCAGGCAGAGCGCAGATACGCAGTATTTT.

This clonotype was found many times. The chain combines TRBV20-1 with TRBJ2-7; no clear D gene. V was shortened by 4 bases and J by 0 bases, with 10 bases between the two germline ends. The CDR3 has 13 amino acids. Germline V gives CDR1 DFQATT, CDR2 SNEGSKA (reference sequence). The CDR3 reads CSANEAYSYEQYF. CDR3 bases: TGCAGTGCTAACGAGGCCTACTCCTACGAGCAGTACTTC.

The chain joins TRBV18 to TRBJ2-7; the D is unclear. The germline CDR1 and CDR2 sequences are KGHSH and LQKENI. CDR3 length: 14 amino acids. V shed 2 bases and J shed 3 bases, with 11 bases lying between them. The DNA for the CDR3 is TGTGCCAGCTCACCAAAACAGAGGCGCTACGAGCAGTACTTC. Protein product: CASSPKQRRYEQYF.

V is TRBV19 and J is TRBJ2-1, with TRBD2 identical over 8 bases. Trimming took 3 bases from V and 6 from J; bases not matched to a gene: 7. The germline gives CDR1 LNHDA, CDR2 SQIVND (reference sequence). The CDR3 runs to 15 residues. CDR3 loop: CASSIPKGTSNEQFF. DNA of the CDR3: TGTGCCAGTAGTATCCCCAAGGGGACTAGCAATGAGCAGTTCTTC.